Presented here are 15 T cell receptor beta chains from one specimen sequenced in a study of T cell changes during pregnancy in multiple sclerosis. Sequencing was performed with immunoSEQ multiplex PCR; in TCRdb, only in-frame clones are kept and a portion is missing. The sample includes almost 50,000 clones, 92% seen only once; the top ten take 0.37%. Sequencing used CD4+ T cells from peripheral blood mononuclear cells, obtained in the second trimester of pregnancy. The receptor source for this set is a female donor in good health, enrolled as a control in a pregnancy study.

This clone has just a few counts. The chain links TRBV2 to TRBJ1-1; D is unclear. The CDR3 has 12 amino acids. Germline CDR1 SNHLY, CDR2 FYNNEI. Trimming removed 6 bases from V and 5 bases from J, with 10 bases in between. The DNA for the CDR3 is TGTGCCAGCAGACGGGTGAGAACTGAAGCTTTCTTT. Translating it yields CASRRVRTEAFF.

The chain links TRBV2 to TRBJ2-7, with TRBD2 as a possible D gene (6 bases). Deletions cut 5 bases from V and 6 bases from J, with 20 bases between. The CDR3 covers 15 residues. Germline CDR1 is SNHLY and CDR2 is FYNNEI. The CDR3 coding sequence is TGTGCCAGCAGTCTGGGACTGCTGTCTGTGTCCGAGCAGTACTTC. Translating gives CASSLGLLSVSEQYF.

The genes are TRBV6-5 and TRBJ2-7, with D possibly matching TRBD2 (6 bases). The CDR3 extends over 14 amino acids. V gave up 2 bases and J gave up 2 bases, with 10 bases separating them. Germline lookup yields CDR1 MNHEY and CDR2 SVGAGI. The CDR3 loop is CASSYGGEAYEQYF. CDR3 in DNA: TGTGCCAGCAGTTACGGCGGGGAGGCCTACGAGCAGTACTTC.

CDR3 sequence: CASSLAGGDYGYTF. CDR3 nucleotide sequence: TGCGCCAGCAGCTTGGCGGGGGGCGACTATGGCTACACCTTC. The chain combines TRBV5-1 with TRBJ1-2, with D perhaps matching TRBD1 (6 bases). Trimming left V 0 bases short and J 3 bases short, with 9 bases between. Germline V gives CDR1 SGHRS, CDR2 YFSETQ. The CDR3 consists of 14 residues.

V gene TRBV5-8 combines with J gene TRBJ1-2, with 11 bases lining up with TRBD1. The V segment lost 4 bases and the J segment 3 bases; nucleotides outside the gene matches: 5. Per germline, CDR1 SGHTS and CDR2 YDEGEE. CDR3 length equals 15 residues. The CDR3 is CASSPRTGGYYGYTF. The CDR3 coding sequence is TGTGCCAGCAGCCCGCGGACAGGGGGCTACTATGGCTACACCTTC.

This clone has more than one count but fewer than ten. J is TRBJ1-1 and V is TRBV11-1, with unresolved D. Germline CDR1 is SGHAT and CDR2 is FQDESV (reference sequence). V was cut by 4 bases and J by 10 bases, with 16 bases left in between. The CDR3 length is 13 residues. The CDR3 bases are TGTGCCAGCAGCTCCCGGGTAGATCGGGGAGCTTTCTTT. Its protein is CASSSRVDRGAFF.

V gene TRBV7-2 combines with J gene TRBJ2-3, with D perhaps TRBD2 (5 bases). Trimming left V 2 bases short and J 10 bases short, with 10 bases between. Germline CDR1 is SGHTA and CDR2 is FQGNSA. This CDR3 is 12 amino acids long. The CDR3 coding sequence is TGTGCCAGCAGCTTAATCGAGGGTTCGCAGTATTTT. Protein product: CASSLIEGSQYF.

This rearrangement joins TRBV6-5 to TRBJ2-2; 9 nucleotides match TRBD1. With V trimmed by 4 bases and J by 9 bases, 9 bases remained unmatched. The CDR3 loop spans 15 amino acids. Germline lookup yields CDR1 MNHEY and CDR2 SVGAGI. The CDR3 is CASSLRRDRARELFF. The CDR3 region has the DNA TGTGCCAGCAGTTTACGCCGGGACAGGGCAAGGGAGCTGTTTTTT.

The chain uses TRBV4-2 and TRBJ1-4; D remains ambiguous. The CDR3 runs to 15 residues. V lost 2 bases and J 1 base, leaving 8 bases between the germline ends. The germline gives CDR1 LGHNA, CDR2 YNFKEQ. This CDR3 is CASSQSGKTNEKLFF. As DNA, the CDR3 is TGTGCCAGCAGCCAATCAGGCAAAACTAATGAAAAACTGTTTTTT.

For the CDR3, the DNA is TGCGCCAGCAGCCAATCCGGGGGAATGGGGTCTAATTCACCCCTCCACTTT. Protein: CASSQSGGMGSNSPLHF. This chain joins TRBV4-1 and TRBJ1-6; D possibly corresponds to TRBD1 (5 bases). This CDR3 has 17 residues. The germline V gene has CDR1 MGHRA and CDR2 YSYEKL. Between the trimmed V and J ends, which lost 2 bases and 6 bases, there was a span of 17 bases.

The chain couples TRBV5-4 to TRBJ2-5; 7 positions match TRBD2. This CDR3 spans 16 amino acids. Losses at the gene ends were 0 bases for V and 2 bases for J; bases not matched to a gene: 7. Germline-derived CDR1 and CDR2 are SGHNT and YYREEE (reference sequence). The CDR3 bases are TGTGCCAGCAGCTTGGCGGGGCTAGCGGCACAAGAGACCCAGTACTTC. This translates into CASSLAGLAAQETQYF.

This clone was counted once. J is TRBJ1-4 and V is TRBV6-5; a possible D gene is TRBD1 (6 bases). The ends were cut back, 9 bases at V and 4 bases at J, with 15 bases in the middle. The germline gives CDR1 MNHEY, CDR2 SVGAGI. The CDR3 spans 14 residues. The CDR3 sequence is CASQGGGLNEKLFF. CDR3 DNA sequence: TGTGCCAGTCAGGGCGGGGGGCTTAATGAAAAACTGTTTTTT.

The J gene is TRBJ1-1, the V gene TRBV19; tentative D call: TRBD1 (6 bases). The CDR3 is made up of 13 amino acids. The germline V gene has CDR1 LNHDA and CDR2 SQIVND (reference sequence). The V end lost 8 bases, the J end lost 3 bases, and 13 bases lay between the germline ends. DNA for the CDR3: TGTGCCAGTCGGGACACCAAGGACACTGAAGCTTTCTTT. Translated: CASRDTKDTEAFF.

This rearrangement joins TRBV9 to TRBJ1-2; 10 bases are shared with TRBD1. The CDR3 runs to 14 residues. V dropped 5 bases and J dropped 7; count of bases not matched to a gene: 8. Germline CDR1 is SGDLS and CDR2 is YYNGEE. CDR3 DNA sequence: TGTGCCAGCAGTCAGTCCGGGACAGGGGTTGGCTACACCTTC. The encoded protein is CASSQSGTGVGYTF.

The rearrangement joins TRBV7-9 to TRBJ1-4; a possible D gene is TRBD1 (6 bases). Germline-derived CDR1 and CDR2 are SEHNR and FQNEAQ (reference sequence). Trimming removed 5 bases at V and 11 bases at J, with 15 bases between. The CDR3 contains 13 residues. The CDR3, as DNA: TGTGCCAGCAGCCCGGTACAGGGAGGGAAACTGTTTTTT. This translates into CASSPVQGGKLFF.